The TCR beta chain described here comes from a study of T cells in Graves' hyperthyroidism and ophthalmopathy. Regarding the study as a whole: The model's output predicted ophthalmopathy at a median of roughly seven months prior to onset. Among thyroid clonotypes expanded above 0.001, most also appeared in blood.

Those patients with uncontrolled infection, other autoimmune disease, pregnancy or lactation were excluded. RNA transcripts yielded amplified TCR beta CDR3 regions. HTBI primers were the set used in a first-round RT-PCR of the TCR CDR3. TCRdb re-called the multiplex PCR reads through MiXCR, storing one row per CDR3 protein. The sample contains hundreds of thousands of distinct CDR3 sequences, 15% to 19% of which appear only once. The table lists this clonotype with many counts. The target antigen is unknown. The junction departs from the called germline gene at one end, perhaps through a read error. The germline V gene encodes CDR1 SGHTA and CDR2 FQGTGA. This CDR3 has 13 amino acids.

The chain employs TRBV7-3 and TRBJ2-3, with D tentatively TRBD1 (5 bases). This TCR was recovered from a woman aged 18-35 years with Graves' hyperthyroidism that later progressed to Graves' ophthalmopathy. The sample was blood. The CDR3 loop reads CASSLTSTGTQYF. CDR3 nucleotide sequence: TGTGCCAGCAGCTTAACCAGCACAGGTACGCAGTATTTT.